Presented here are 8 T cell receptor beta chains from one specimen sequenced in a study of CD8 T cells in Susac syndrome. RNA, at about 0.45 to 1 ug, was reverse transcribed with random hexamers. MiXCR, run by TCRdb on the immunoSEQ multiplex PCR reads, gives a single entry per CDR3 protein. The sample lists a few hundred thousand distinct CDR3 sequences, 75% to 85% seen once, with around 0.2% in the top ten. Sequenced sample: CD8+ T cells from PBMCs. The receptors here all came from a human donor with multiple sclerosis.

This chain links TRBV6-6 with TRBJ2-7; TRBD1 agrees at 9 bases. V lost 2 bases and J lost 4; bases outside the gene matches: 6. Germline V gene lookup returns CDR1 MNHNY and CDR2 SVGAGI (reference sequence). The CDR3 contains 15 residues. The CDR3 sequence is CASSYGAGQGYEQYF. The CDR3 DNA reads TGTGCCAGCAGTTACGGTGCGGGACAGGGTTACGAGCAGTACTTC.

The chain carries TRBV6-5 and TRBJ1-5; D is possibly TRBD1 (5 bases). Germline V gene sequence: CDR1 MNHEY, CDR2 SVGAGI. The germline V and J ends were trimmed by 4 bases and 2 bases, with 15 bases remaining between them. The CDR3 has 16 amino acids. The CDR3 sequence is CASSLWQDTRNQPQHF. For the CDR3, the DNA is TGTGCCAGCAGTTTGTGGCAGGACACCCGCAATCAGCCCCAGCATTTT.

This clonotype was found once. The rearrangement joins TRBV6-5 to TRBJ2-7; D is perhaps TRBD1 or TRBD2 (5 bases each). Germline CDR1 and CDR2: MNHEY and SVGAGI. The CDR3 is 12 residues long. Trimming cost V 4 bases and J 6 bases, with 10 bases left between them. This CDR3 reads CASSSTGREQYF. CDR3 bases: TGTGCCAGCAGTTCAACGGGGCGCGAGCAGTACTTC.

In its sample, this clonotype was seen once. V gene TRBV27 combines with J gene TRBJ2-2, with a weak D call TRBD2 (5 bases). Trimming cost V 7 bases and J 5 bases, with 17 bases left between them. CDR1 is MNHEY, CDR2 SMNVEV, per germline (reference sequence). This CDR3 comprises 15 residues. The CDR3 spells CASTTSDSGTGELFF. The DNA of the CDR3 is TGTGCCAGCACCACATCGGACTCGGGGACCGGGGAGCTGTTTTTT.

The CDR3 region is CASSSISILGIDGYTF. Written as DNA, the CDR3 is TGTGCCAGCAGCTCGATCTCGATTCTTGGAATCGATGGCTACACCTTC. The chain employs TRBV11-2 and TRBJ1-2; D gene ambiguous. In germline, CDR1 is SGHAT, CDR2 FQNNGV. The V end lost 4 bases, the J end lost 6 bases, and 21 bases lay between the germline ends. The CDR3 totals 16 residues.

The J gene is TRBJ2-1, the V gene TRBV30; 14 bases are a match to TRBD2. J lost 7 bases, V lost 5 bases, and 4 bases had no gene match. Germline V gene sequence: CDR1 GTSNPN, CDR2 SVGIG (reference sequence). The CDR3 sequence is 14 residues long. In DNA form, the CDR3 reads TGTGCCTGGGCCGGGACTAGCGGGAGAAATGAGCAGTTCTTC. Translating gives CAWAGTSGRNEQFF.

The chain carries TRBV6-2 or TRBV6-3 and TRBJ2-3; D is uncertain. The CDR3 extends over 16 amino acids. Trimming took off 7 bases at V and 2 bases at J, with 19 bases between the two ends. Germline CDR1 and CDR2: MNHEY and SVGEGT. CDR3 loop: CASTLLLTVFTDTQYF. The CDR3 DNA reads as TGTGCCAGCACCTTACTCTTGACGGTATTCACAGATACGCAGTATTTT.

This clonotype has a single count. The rearrangement links TRBV30 to TRBJ1-2; 7 nucleotides align to TRBD1. Germline CDR1 reads GTSNPN; CDR2 reads SVGIG (reference sequence). CDR3 length equals 17 residues. With 1 base clipped from V and 6 bases from J, the junction kept 17 bases outside the gene matches. For the CDR3, the DNA is TGTGCCTGGAGTGACCCTCGAACAGGGGCCCTTCGGAATGGCTACACCTTC. This codes for CAWSDPRTGALRNGYTF. Filled out from reference TRBV30 and TRBJ1-2, the complete variable domain reads SQTIHQWPATLVQPVGSPLSLECTVEGTSNPNLYWYRQAAGRGLQLLFYSVGIGQISSEVPQNLSASRPQDRQFILSSKKLLLSDSGFYLCAWSDPRTGALRNGYTFGSGTRLTVV.